A selection of T cell receptor beta chains follows, all from one sample in a study of blood T cell repertoires in COVID-19. Some clones are missing from TCRdb's copy, which holds only in-frame ones; the method was immunoSEQ multiplex PCR. The sample carries 52,000 or so clones, approximately 90% recorded once. Specimen: peripheral blood. The receptors were gathered from a woman older than 75 with acute or convalescent COVID-19. Each CDR3 is given with its conserved first and last residue. Fields, in order: D gene, clone size, J gene, V gene, CDR3 protein, CDR3 DNA. The D gene is left open where the match is weak. Size tells how often a clone was seen (once, few, many) or the class of an expanded clone, and some rows leave it out.

d_call: TRBD2
clone_size: .
j_call: TRBJ2-2
v_call: TRBV5-1
cdr3_aa: CASSQTSGRGTGELFF
cdr3_nt: TGCGCCAGCAGCCAAACTAGCGGGAGAGGGACCGGGGAGCTGTTTTTT

d_call: TRBD2
clone_size: .
j_call: TRBJ2-7
v_call: TRBV9
cdr3_aa: CASSPGLAAAYEQYF
cdr3_nt: TGTGCCAGCAGCCCGGGACTAGCGGCCGCCTACGAGCAGTACTTC

d_call: .
clone_size: .
j_call: TRBJ1-2
v_call: TRBV27
cdr3_aa: CASSLTGKGYGYTF
cdr3_nt: TGTGCCAGCAGTTTAACAGGGAAGGGGTATGGCTACACCTTC

d_call: .
clone_size: .
j_call: TRBJ1-1
v_call: TRBV11-2
cdr3_aa: CASSFSENTEAFF
cdr3_nt: TGTGCCAGCAGCTTCTCAGAGAACACTGAAGCTTTCTTT

d_call: TRBD1
clone_size: once
j_call: TRBJ2-2
v_call: TRBV5-4
cdr3_aa: CASSSRQGADGELFF
cdr3_nt: TGTGCCAGCAGCTCCCGACAGGGGGCGGACGGGGAGCTGTTTTTT

d_call: .
clone_size: .
j_call: TRBJ1-2
v_call: TRBV2
cdr3_aa: CASSERVYGYTF
cdr3_nt: TGTGCCAGCAGTGAGAGGGTTTACGGCTACACCTTC

d_call: TRBD1
clone_size: .
j_call: TRBJ2-7
v_call: TRBV6-6
cdr3_aa: CASRDSGQGYEQYF
cdr3_nt: TGTGCCAGCAGGGATTCGGGACAGGGTTACGAGCAGTACTTC

d_call: TRBD1
clone_size: .
j_call: TRBJ1-2
v_call: TRBV5-1
cdr3_aa: CASRPDRGGGYTF
cdr3_nt: TGCGCCAGCAGGCCTGACAGGGGTGGGGGCTACACCTTC

d_call: TRBD1
clone_size: .
j_call: TRBJ2-3
v_call: TRBV6-6
cdr3_aa: CASSYSKGATDTQYF
cdr3_nt: TGTGCCAGCAGTTACTCGAAGGGGGCCACAGATACGCAGTATTTT

d_call: TRBD2
clone_size: once
j_call: TRBJ2-5
v_call: TRBV4-2
cdr3_aa: CASSQGAGGANTQYF
cdr3_nt: TGTGCCAGCAGCCAGGGTGCCGGGGGGGCTAACACCCAGTACTTC

d_call: .
clone_size: .
j_call: TRBJ2-5
v_call: TRBV7-3
cdr3_aa: CASSLGQAETQYF
cdr3_nt: TGTGCCAGCAGCTTAGGGCAAGCCGAGACCCAGTACTTC

d_call: TRBD1
clone_size: once
j_call: TRBJ2-1
v_call: TRBV19
cdr3_aa: CASSMGGQGFNEQFF
cdr3_nt: TGTGCCAGTAGTATGGGCGGACAGGGATTCAATGAGCAGTTCTTC

d_call: .
clone_size: .
j_call: TRBJ1-3
v_call: TRBV24-1
cdr3_aa: CAAEDTGNTIYF
cdr3_nt: TGTGCCGCCGAGGACACCGGAAACACCATATATTTT

d_call: .
clone_size: .
j_call: TRBJ1-1
v_call: TRBV7-8
cdr3_aa: CASSLVGAGVSFF
cdr3_nt: TGTGCCAGCAGCTTAGTTGGGGCAGGGGTATCTTTCTTT

d_call: TRBD1
clone_size: .
j_call: TRBJ1-2
v_call: TRBV7-3
cdr3_aa: CASSQQGGYGYTF
cdr3_nt: TGTGCCAGCAGCCAACAGGGGGGCTATGGCTACACCTTC

d_call: TRBD1
clone_size: once
j_call: TRBJ1-4
v_call: TRBV28
cdr3_aa: CASSFDRGFRLFF
cdr3_nt: TGTGCCAGCAGTTTTGACAGGGGGTTTCGACTGTTTTTT

d_call: .
clone_size: .
j_call: TRBJ1-1
v_call: TRBV19
cdr3_aa: CASSINQGRLNTEAFF
cdr3_nt: TGTGCCAGTAGTATAAATCAGGGTCGGTTGAACACTGAAGCTTTCTTT

d_call: .
clone_size: .
j_call: TRBJ2-1
v_call: TRBV7-2
cdr3_aa: CASSLQSAGAEQFF
cdr3_nt: TGTGCCAGCAGCTTACAATCCGCAGGGGCTGAGCAGTTCTTC

d_call: .
clone_size: .
j_call: TRBJ1-2
v_call: TRBV30
cdr3_aa: CAWSGASFGYGYTF
cdr3_nt: TGTGCCTGGAGTGGCGCATCCTTCGGGTATGGCTACACCTTC

d_call: .
clone_size: few
j_call: TRBJ1-1
v_call: TRBV20-1
cdr3_aa: CSASRNRDTEAFF
cdr3_nt: TGCAGTGCTAGTCGAAATCGGGACACTGAAGCTTTCTTT

d_call: .
clone_size: once
j_call: TRBJ2-3
v_call: TRBV4-3
cdr3_aa: CASSQGRPEPTDTQYF
cdr3_nt: TGCGCCAGCAGCCAAGGGCGGCCGGAACCCACAGATACGCAGTATTTT

d_call: .
clone_size: .
j_call: TRBJ1-3
v_call: TRBV4-2
cdr3_aa: CASSRSTANSGNTIYF
cdr3_nt: TGTGCCAGCAGCCGATCAACAGCCAACTCTGGAAACACCATATATTTT

d_call: TRBD1
clone_size: .
j_call: TRBJ2-7
v_call: TRBV5-1
cdr3_aa: CASSPRTGSSYEQYF
cdr3_nt: TGCGCCAGCAGCCCCAGGACAGGTAGCTCCTACGAGCAGTACTTC

d_call: .
clone_size: .
j_call: TRBJ1-4
v_call: TRBV5-3
cdr3_aa: CARSATVIATNEKLFF
cdr3_nt: TGTGCCAGAAGCGCGACAGTTATTGCAACTAATGAAAAACTGTTTTTT

d_call: TRBD2
clone_size: .
j_call: TRBJ2-7
v_call: TRBV6-2/TRBV6-3
cdr3_aa: CASSQSGISYEQYF
cdr3_nt: TGTGCCAGCAGTCAAAGCGGGATAAGCTACGAGCAGTACTTC

d_call: .
clone_size: .
j_call: TRBJ1-2
v_call: TRBV9
cdr3_aa: CASSPQTAIEYGYTF
cdr3_nt: TGTGCCAGCAGCCCTCAGACAGCTATTGAATATGGCTACACCTTC

d_call: .
clone_size: .
j_call: TRBJ2-2
v_call: TRBV7-9
cdr3_aa: CASSSFSRRSGDTGELFF
cdr3_nt: TGTGCCAGCAGCTCATTTTCGCGGAGATCCGGAGACACCGGGGAGCTGTTTTTT

d_call: TRBD1
clone_size: .
j_call: TRBJ2-2
v_call: TRBV30
cdr3_aa: CASGTGLTGELFF
cdr3_nt: TGTGCCTCCGGGACAGGTCTTACCGGGGAGCTGTTTTTT

d_call: .
clone_size: .
j_call: TRBJ1-5
v_call: TRBV3-1/TRBV3-2
cdr3_aa: CASSQAGDQPQHF
cdr3_nt: TGTGCCAGCAGCCAAGCCGGGGATCAGCCCCAGCATTTT

d_call: TRBD2
clone_size: once
j_call: TRBJ2-3
v_call: TRBV11-2
cdr3_aa: CASSLAGDSDTQYF
cdr3_nt: TGTGCCAGCAGTCTAGCGGGCGACTCAGATACGCAGTATTTT

d_call: TRBD1
clone_size: .
j_call: TRBJ2-7
v_call: TRBV7-8
cdr3_aa: CASSPNSGQGMQYF
cdr3_nt: TGTGCCAGCAGCCCGAATTCGGGACAGGGGATGCAGTACTTC

d_call: .
clone_size: .
j_call: TRBJ1-1
v_call: TRBV6-1
cdr3_aa: CASSDRWKDTEAFF
cdr3_nt: TGTGCCAGCAGTGACAGGTGGAAGGACACTGAAGCTTTCTTT

d_call: .
clone_size: .
j_call: TRBJ1-1
v_call: TRBV12-3/TRBV12-4
cdr3_aa: CASSSGGGAFF
cdr3_nt: TGTGCCAGCAGTTCCGGGGGGGGAGCTTTCTTT

d_call: TRBD1
clone_size: .
j_call: TRBJ1-4
v_call: TRBV28
cdr3_aa: CASSFLGQGNNEKLFF
cdr3_nt: TGTGCCAGCAGTTTCCTTGGACAGGGGAATAATGAAAAACTGTTTTTT

d_call: .
clone_size: .
j_call: TRBJ1-2
v_call: TRBV7-8
cdr3_aa: CASSYSDRGRANYGYTF
cdr3_nt: TGTGCCAGCAGCTACTCCGACAGAGGACGAGCTAACTATGGCTACACCTTC

d_call: .
clone_size: .
j_call: TRBJ2-3
v_call: TRBV6-2/TRBV6-3
cdr3_aa: CASSSRTDTQYF
cdr3_nt: TGTGCCAGCAGTTCCCGGACAGATACGCAGTATTTT

d_call: .
clone_size: .
j_call: TRBJ1-6
v_call: TRBV3-1/TRBV3-2
cdr3_aa: CASSQGGGSGGNSPLHF
cdr3_nt: TGTGCCAGCAGCCAAGGCGGCGGATCCGGTGGCAATTCACCCCTCCACTTT

d_call: .
clone_size: .
j_call: TRBJ2-5
v_call: TRBV5-6
cdr3_aa: CASSAQGPQETQYF
cdr3_nt: TGTGCCAGCAGCGCACAGGGTCCGCAAGAGACCCAGTACTTC

d_call: TRBD1
clone_size: .
j_call: TRBJ1-5
v_call: TRBV5-4
cdr3_aa: CASSLDRDQPQHF
cdr3_nt: TGTGCCAGCAGCCTGGACAGGGATCAGCCCCAGCATTTT

d_call: TRBD2
clone_size: .
j_call: TRBJ2-1
v_call: TRBV7-2
cdr3_aa: CASSSRTSGQFF
cdr3_nt: TGTGCCAGCAGCTCCCGGACTAGCGGGCAGTTCTTC

d_call: .
clone_size: once
j_call: TRBJ1-1
v_call: TRBV7-9
cdr3_aa: CASSSGVRNTEAFF
cdr3_nt: TGTGCCAGCAGCTCAGGGGTCCGGAACACTGAAGCTTTCTTT

d_call: .
clone_size: .
j_call: TRBJ2-3
v_call: TRBV24-1
cdr3_aa: CATSDTRERTDTQYF
cdr3_nt: TGTGCCACCAGTGATACCCGGGAGCGGACAGATACGCAGTATTTT

d_call: .
clone_size: .
j_call: TRBJ1-3
v_call: TRBV19
cdr3_aa: CASPPFGNTIYF
cdr3_nt: TGTGCCAGTCCTCCCTTTGGAAACACCATATATTTT

d_call: .
clone_size: .
j_call: TRBJ1-6
v_call: TRBV29-1
cdr3_aa: CSVATQGRGSPLHF
cdr3_nt: TGCAGCGTCGCTACCCAAGGGCGAGGGTCACCCCTCCACTTT

d_call: .
clone_size: .
j_call: TRBJ2-2
v_call: TRBV4-2
cdr3_aa: CASSQALNTGELFF
cdr3_nt: TGTGCCAGCAGCCAAGCTTTAAACACCGGGGAGCTGTTTTTT